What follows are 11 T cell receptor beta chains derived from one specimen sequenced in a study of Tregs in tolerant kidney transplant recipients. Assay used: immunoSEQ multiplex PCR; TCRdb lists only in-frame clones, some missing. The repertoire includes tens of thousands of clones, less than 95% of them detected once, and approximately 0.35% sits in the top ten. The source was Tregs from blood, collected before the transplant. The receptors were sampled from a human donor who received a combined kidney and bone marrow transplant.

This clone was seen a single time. The CDR3 DNA sequence: TGTGCCAGCAGTTACTCGCGGGAGACGGTCTACGAGCAGTACTTC. It encodes CASSYSRETVYEQYF. This chain joins TRBV6-5 and TRBJ2-7, with 7 bases fitting TRBD2. This CDR3 is built from 15 residues. V lost 0 bases to trimming and J lost 3 bases; unmatched junction nucleotides: 5. Germline V gene sequence: CDR1 MNHEY, CDR2 SVGAGI.

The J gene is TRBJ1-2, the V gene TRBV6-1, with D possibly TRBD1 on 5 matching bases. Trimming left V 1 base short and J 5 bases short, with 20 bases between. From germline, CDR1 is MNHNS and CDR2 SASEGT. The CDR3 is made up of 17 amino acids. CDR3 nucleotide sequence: TGTGCCAGCAGTGAAGGTGTGGGGACTGCCTTCCGTTATGGCTACACCTTC. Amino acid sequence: CASSEGVGTAFRYGYTF.

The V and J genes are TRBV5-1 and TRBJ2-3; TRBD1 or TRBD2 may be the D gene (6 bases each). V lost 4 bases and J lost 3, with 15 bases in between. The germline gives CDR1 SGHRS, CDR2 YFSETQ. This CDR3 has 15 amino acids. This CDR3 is CASSPAPGATDTQYF. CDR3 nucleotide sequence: TGCGCCAGCAGCCCGGCCCCGGGGGCGACAGATACGCAGTATTTT.

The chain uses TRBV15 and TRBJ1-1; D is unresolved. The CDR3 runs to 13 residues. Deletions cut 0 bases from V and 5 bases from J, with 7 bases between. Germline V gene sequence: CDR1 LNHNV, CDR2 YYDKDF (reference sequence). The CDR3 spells CATSRDRQTEAFF. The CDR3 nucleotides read TGTGCCACCAGCAGAGATCGACAAACTGAAGCTTTCTTT.

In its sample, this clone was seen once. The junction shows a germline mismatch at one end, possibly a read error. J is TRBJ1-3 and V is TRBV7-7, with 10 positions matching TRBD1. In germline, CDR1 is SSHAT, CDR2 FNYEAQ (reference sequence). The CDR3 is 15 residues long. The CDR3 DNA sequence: TGTGCTAGCAGCCCGGGACAGGGGTTTGGAAACACCATATATTTT. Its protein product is CASSPGQGFGNTIYF.

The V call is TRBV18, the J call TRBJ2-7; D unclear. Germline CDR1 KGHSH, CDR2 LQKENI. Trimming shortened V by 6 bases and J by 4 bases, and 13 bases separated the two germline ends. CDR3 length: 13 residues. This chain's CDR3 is CASSRTDGYEQYF. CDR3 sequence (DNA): TGTGCCAGCTCCCGGACGGACGGTTACGAGCAGTACTTC.

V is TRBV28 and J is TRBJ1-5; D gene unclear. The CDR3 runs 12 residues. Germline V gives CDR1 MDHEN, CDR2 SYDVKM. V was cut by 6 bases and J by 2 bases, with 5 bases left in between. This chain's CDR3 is CASSPGNQPQHF. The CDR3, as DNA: TGTGCCAGCAGCCCGGGCAATCAGCCCCAGCATTTT. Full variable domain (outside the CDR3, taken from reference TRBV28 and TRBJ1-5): DVKVTQSSRYLVKRTGEKVFLECVQDMDHENMFWYRQDPGLGLRLIYFSYDVKMKEKGDIPEGYSVSREKKERFSLILESASTNQTSMYLCASSPGNQPQHFGDGTRLSIL.

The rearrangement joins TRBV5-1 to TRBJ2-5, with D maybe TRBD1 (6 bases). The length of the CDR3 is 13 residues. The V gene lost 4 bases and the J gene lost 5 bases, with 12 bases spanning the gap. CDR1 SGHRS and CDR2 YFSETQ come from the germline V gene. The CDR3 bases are TGCGCCAGCAGCCGACAGGCAGAGGAGACCCAGTACTTC. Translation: CASSRQAEETQYF.

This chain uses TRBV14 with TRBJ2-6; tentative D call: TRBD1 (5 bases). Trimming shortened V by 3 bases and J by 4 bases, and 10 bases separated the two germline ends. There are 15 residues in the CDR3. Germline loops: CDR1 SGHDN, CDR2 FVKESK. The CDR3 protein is CASSQAGLGANVLTF. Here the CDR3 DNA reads TGTGCCAGCAGCCAGGCAGGGCTGGGGGCCAACGTCCTGACTTTC.

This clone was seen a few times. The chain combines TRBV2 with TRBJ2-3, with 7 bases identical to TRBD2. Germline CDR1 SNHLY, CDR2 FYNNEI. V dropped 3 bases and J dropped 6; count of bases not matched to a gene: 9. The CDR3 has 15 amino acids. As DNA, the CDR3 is TGTGCCAGCAGTGATTATGGCGGGAGTGAGGATACGCAGTATTTT. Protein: CASSDYGGSEDTQYF.

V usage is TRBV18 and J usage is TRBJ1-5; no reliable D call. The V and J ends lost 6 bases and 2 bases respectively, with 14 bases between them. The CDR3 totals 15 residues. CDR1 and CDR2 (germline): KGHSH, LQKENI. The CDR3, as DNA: TGTGCCAGCTCGTCGGCGGGGTATGGCAATCAGCCCCAGCATTTT. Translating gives CASSSAGYGNQPQHF.